This paragraph reports one T cell receptor (beta chain). Its antigen is as yet unknown. V lost 4 bases, J lost 4 bases, and 8 bases lay in between. Germline lookup yields CDR1 SQVTM and CDR2 ANQGSEA. This CDR3 spans 12 amino acids. Sequencing used immunoSEQ multiplex PCR; TCRdb keeps in-frame clones, though not all of them. Found here are 75,000 to 90,000 clones, 90% to 97% of them singletons; the top ten hold about 1.5%. This entry is derived from a study of cytomegalovirus exposure and HLA in healthy donors. Findings and limits, study-wide: With high specificity and sensitivity, the classifier reportedly diagnosed cytomegalovirus status. Specificity for CMV antigens was confirmed in vitro for a few of the CMV-associated chains.

This receptor was obtained from a man younger than 35 in good health and CMV-seropositive. The sample comprised PBMCs. The chain joins TRBV29-1 to TRBJ1-3, with D possibly TRBD1 on 6 matching bases. The CDR3 protein is CSVGDIGNTIYF. Here the CDR3 DNA reads TGCAGCGTTGGGGACATCGGAAACACCATATATTTT.